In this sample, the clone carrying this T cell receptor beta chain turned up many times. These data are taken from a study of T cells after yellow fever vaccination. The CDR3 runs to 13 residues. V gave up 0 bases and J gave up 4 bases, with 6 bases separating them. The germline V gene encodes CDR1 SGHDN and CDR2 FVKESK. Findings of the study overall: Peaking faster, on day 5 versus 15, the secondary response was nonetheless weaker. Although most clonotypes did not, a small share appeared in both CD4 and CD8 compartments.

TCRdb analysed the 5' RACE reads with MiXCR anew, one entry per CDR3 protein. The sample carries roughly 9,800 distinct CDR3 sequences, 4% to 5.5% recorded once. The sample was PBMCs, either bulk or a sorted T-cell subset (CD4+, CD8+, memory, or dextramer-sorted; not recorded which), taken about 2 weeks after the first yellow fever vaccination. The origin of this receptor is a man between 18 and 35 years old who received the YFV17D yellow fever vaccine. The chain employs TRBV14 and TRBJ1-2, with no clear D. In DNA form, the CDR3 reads TGTGCCAGCAGCCAAGATCAAGTCTATGGCTACACCTTC. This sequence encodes CASSQDQVYGYTF.